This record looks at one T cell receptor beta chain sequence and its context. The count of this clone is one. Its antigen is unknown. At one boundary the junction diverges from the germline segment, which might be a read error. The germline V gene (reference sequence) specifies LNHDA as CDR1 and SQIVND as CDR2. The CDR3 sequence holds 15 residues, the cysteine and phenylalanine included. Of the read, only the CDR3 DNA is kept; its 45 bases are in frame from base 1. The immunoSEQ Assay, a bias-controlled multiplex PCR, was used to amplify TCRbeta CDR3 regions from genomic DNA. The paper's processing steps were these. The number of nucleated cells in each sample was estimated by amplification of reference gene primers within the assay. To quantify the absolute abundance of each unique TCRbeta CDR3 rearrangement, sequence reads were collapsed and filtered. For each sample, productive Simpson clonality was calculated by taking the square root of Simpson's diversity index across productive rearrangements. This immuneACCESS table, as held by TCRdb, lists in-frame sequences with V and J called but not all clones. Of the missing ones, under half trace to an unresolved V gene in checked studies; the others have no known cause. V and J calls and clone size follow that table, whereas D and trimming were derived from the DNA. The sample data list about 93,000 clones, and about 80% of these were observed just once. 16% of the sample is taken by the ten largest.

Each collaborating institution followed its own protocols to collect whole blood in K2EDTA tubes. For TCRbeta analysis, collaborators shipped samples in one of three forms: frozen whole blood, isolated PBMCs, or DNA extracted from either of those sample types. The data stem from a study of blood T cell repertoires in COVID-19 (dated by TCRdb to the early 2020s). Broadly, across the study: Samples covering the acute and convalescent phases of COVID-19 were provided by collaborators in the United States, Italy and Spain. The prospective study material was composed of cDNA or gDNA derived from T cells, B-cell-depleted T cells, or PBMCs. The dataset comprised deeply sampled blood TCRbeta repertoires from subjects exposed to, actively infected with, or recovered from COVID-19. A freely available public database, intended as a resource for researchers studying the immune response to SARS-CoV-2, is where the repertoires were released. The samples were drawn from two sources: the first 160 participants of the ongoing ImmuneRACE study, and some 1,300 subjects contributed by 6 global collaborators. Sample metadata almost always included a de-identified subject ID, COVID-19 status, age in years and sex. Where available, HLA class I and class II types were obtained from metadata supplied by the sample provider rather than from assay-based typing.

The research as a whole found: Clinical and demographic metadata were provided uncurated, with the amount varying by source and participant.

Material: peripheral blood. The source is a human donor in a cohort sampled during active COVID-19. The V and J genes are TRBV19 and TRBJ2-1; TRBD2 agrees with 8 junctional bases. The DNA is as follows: TGTGCCAGTAGCATAGCGGGAAGCTCCTACAATGAGCAGTTCTTC. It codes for CASSIAGSSYNEQFF. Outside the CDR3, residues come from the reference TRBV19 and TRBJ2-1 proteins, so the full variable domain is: DGGITQSPKYLFRKEGQNVTLSCEQNLNHDAMYWYRQDPGQGLRLIYYSQIVNDFQKGDIAEGYSVSREKKESFPLTVTSAQKNPTAFYLCASSIAGSSYNEQFFGPGTRLTVL.